This section outlines one T cell receptor (beta chain) sequence together with its context. At one of its ends the junction is not consistent with the germline gene, which may arise from a read error. This specimen comes from a study of cytomegalovirus exposure and HLA in healthy donors. From germline, CDR1 is MGHDK and CDR2 SYGVNS. This CDR3 contains 17 residues. PCR employed 60 Vbeta and 13 Jbeta primers. The data were produced by immunoSEQ multiplex PCR, yet TCRdb's version contains in-frame clones alone and is incomplete. This table has over 150,000 clones, around 77% appearing once. This clonotype originated in a woman younger than 45 in good health and CMV-seronegative. The V call is TRBV25-1, the J call TRBJ1-4, with D tentatively TRBD1 (6 bases). The sample taken for sequencing was PBMCs. CDR3 DNA sequence: TGTGCCAGCAGTGGTCGGCAGGGGCTGGGAACTAATGAAAGACTGTTTTTT. Its protein is CASSGRQGLGTNERLFF.